This entry features one T cell receptor (beta chain) sequence. Its antigen is as yet unknown. Assay: immunoSEQ multiplex PCR; the TCRdb copy retains only in-frame clones and omits some. The table includes about 130,000 clones, nearly 90% detected once. This sample was included in a study of cytomegalovirus exposure and HLA in healthy donors. Findings and limits, study-wide: That first-cohort TCR clusters tended to co-occur in the 95 to 150 validation repertoires was found in a later analysis. According to reports, the classifier identified cytomegalovirus status with high specificity and sensitivity. Researchers catalogued approximately 160 TCR beta chains as cytomegalovirus-associated. Despite most TCR sequences being rare, some public TCRs occurred in many donors.

V shed 6 bases and J shed 0 bases, with 12 bases lying between them. Germline V lookup: CDR1 SGHRS, CDR2 YFSETQ. The CDR3 has 15 residues. The TCR originated in a woman aged 18 to 35 in good health and CMV-seropositive. Sequenced material: PBMCs. The chain couples TRBV5-1 to TRBJ1-4; TRBD1 is a possible D gene (5 bases). CDR3 region: CASKGLISTNEKLFF. CDR3 sequence (DNA): TGCGCCAGCAAGGGACTAATTTCAACTAATGAAAAACTGTTTTTT. The entire variable domain, with the rest obtained from reference TRBV5-1 and TRBJ1-4, is as follows: KAGVTQTPRYLIKTRGQQVTLSCSPISGHRSVSWYQQTPGQGLQFLFEYFSETQRNKGNFPGRFSGRQFSNSRSEMNVSTLELGDSALYLCASKGLISTNEKLFFGSGTQLSVL.